This T cell receptor beta chain was observed in a study of OX40 agonist ivuxolimab in advanced cancers. Study summary: Ivuxolimab, an antibody acting as an agonist of OX40 (CD134), was used to treat patients. Antecedent anti-PD-1, anti-PD-L1 or anti-CTLA-4 therapy was permissible, with about 39% having received some. The study, taken as a whole, reports: Dosing at 0.1 to 3.0 mg/kg was accompanied by clonal expansion of CD4+ and CD8+ blood T cells by week 6. Partial responders at 0.1-3.0 mg/kg showed near-lowest clonal expansion.

The assay was immunoSEQ multiplex PCR, and TCRdb's table has in-frame clones only and misses some. The sample lists approximately 120,000 clones, just under 95% seen once, with about 0.81% in the top ten. Comments on this clone: Its target is not known.

The sequence came from an adult with an advanced solid tumor such as melanoma, head and neck, liver or kidney cancer. Sequences were derived from CD4+ or CD8+ T cells sorted from blood, sampled in a trial of the OX40 agonist ivuxolimab.

DNA for the CDR3: TGTGCCAGCAGCCTCATAGGGGGCACTGAAGCTTTCTTT. Its translation is CASSLIGGTEAFF. This chain uses TRBV28 with TRBJ1-1; D is possibly TRBD1 (6 bases). Per the germline V gene, CDR1 is MDHEN and CDR2 is SYDVKM. Trimming cost V 6 bases and J 4 bases, with 12 bases left between them. The CDR3 covers 13 residues.